The 14 T cell receptor beta chains given below trace back to one sample, sequenced in a study of shared clonotypes between healthy human individuals. Sequencing was performed with immunoSEQ multiplex PCR; in TCRdb, only in-frame clones are kept and a portion is missing. The table shows over a million clones, with 98% occurring only once. Input material: naive CD4+ T cells sorted from blood. Subset meaning: CD45RA+ positively selected. These receptors were obtained from a man under 40 in good health.

CDR3 coding DNA: TGTGCCAGCAGGCGGACAGGTAGTCGGACCGGGGAGCTGTTTTTT. It yields the protein CASRRTGSRTGELFF. V gene TRBV14 combines with J gene TRBJ2-2, with 7 bases lining up with TRBD1. In germline, CDR1 is SGHDN, CDR2 FVKESK. With V trimmed by 6 bases and J by 5 bases, 9 bases remained unmatched. The CDR3 extends over 15 amino acids.

Notes on this clone: The sample carries other DNA sequences with the same CDR3. This sequence joins TRBV6-5 and TRBJ1-5, with D possibly matching TRBD1 (6 bases). Trimming took off 6 bases at V and 4 bases at J, with 10 bases between the two ends. Germline loops: CDR1 MNHEY, CDR2 SVGAGI. The CDR3 consists of 13 residues. This chain's CDR3 is CASRTGSNQPQHF. The CDR3, as DNA: TGTGCCAGCAGGACAGGTAGTAATCAGCCCCAGCATTTT.

The chain couples TRBV7-2 to TRBJ2-2; the match to TRBD2 covers 7 bases. Germline CDR1 and CDR2: SGHTA and FQGNSA. V dropped 5 bases and J dropped 5; count of bases not matched to a gene: 8. The CDR3 consists of 15 residues. CDR3 DNA sequence: TGTGCCAGCAGCCTTACTAGCGTGGGAACCGGGGAGCTGTTTTTT. Translation: CASSLTSVGTGELFF.

The CDR3 DNA is TGCGCCAGCAGCTTGGACGGAGAGTTCAACACTGAAGCTTTCTTT. Protein product: CASSLDGEFNTEAFF. The chain links TRBV5-1 to TRBJ1-1; D ambiguous. V gave up 0 bases and J gave up 2 bases, with 11 bases separating them. The CDR3 has 15 amino acids. Germline V CDR1 and CDR2: SGHRS, YFSETQ.

V usage is TRBV7-2 and J usage is TRBJ2-3, with no clear D. The CDR3 is made up of 14 amino acids. V was clipped by 5 bases and J by 7 bases, with 16 bases between them. The germline gives CDR1 SGHTA, CDR2 FQGNSA. The CDR3 DNA reads as TGTGCCAGCAGCCCGACTCCGATAGTTCATACGCAGTATTTT. Its translation is CASSPTPIVHTQYF. Full variable domain (rest looked up from reference TRBV7-2 and TRBJ2-3): GAGVSQSPSNKVTEKGKDVELRCDPISGHTALYWYRQSLGQGLEFLIYFQGNSAPDKSGLPSDRFSAERTGGSVSTLTIQRTQQEDSAVYLCASSPTPIVHTQYFGPGTRLTVL.

This clone is a singleton in its sample. The CDR3, as DNA: TGTGCCAGCACCGAGGGGACTGCCGTCACCTACGAGCAGTACTTC. Translated, it gives CASTEGTAVTYEQYF. This chain uses TRBV6-1 with TRBJ2-7, with a possible D match to TRBD2 (6 bases). CDR3 length: 15 amino acids. CDR1 and CDR2 from the germline V gene are MNHNS and SASEGT. Trimming left V 7 bases short and J 2 bases short, with 18 bases between.

This clone was seen a single time. J is TRBJ2-7 and V is TRBV27; TRBD2 matches at 10 bases. CDR1 and CDR2 (germline): MNHEY, SMNVEV (reference sequence). CDR3 length: 22 residues. The J segment lost 3 bases and the V segment lost 5 bases, leaving 28 bases of the junction unmatched. CDR3 bases: TGTGCCAGCAGTCCCAGGGGAGCGGGAGGGCCAAGTACGGCCCCGCGCTACTACGAGCAGTACTTC. It is translated as CASSPRGAGGPSTAPRYYEQYF.

The gene calls are TRBV4-3 and TRBJ1-4; no definite D call. V was cut by 2 bases and J by 7 bases, with 8 bases left in between. The germline V gene has CDR1 LGHNA and CDR2 YSLEER. The CDR3 runs 13 residues. CDR3 bases: TGCGCCAGCAGCCAACACCGAGGTGAAAAACTGTTTTTT. Translated, it gives CASSQHRGEKLFF.

The chain couples TRBV19 to TRBJ1-5, with a weak D call TRBD1 (6 bases). V was cut by 5 bases and J by 9 bases, with 17 bases left in between. This CDR3 region has 14 residues. CDR1 is LNHDA and CDR2 is SQIVND in the germline V gene (reference sequence). CDR3 region: CASSHQQGYGPQHF. The CDR3 DNA follows: TGTGCCAGTAGTCATCAACAGGGATATGGGCCCCAGCATTTT.

The chain couples TRBV10-3 to TRBJ1-3; 9 bases are a match to TRBD1. Germline-derived CDR1 and CDR2 are ENHRY and SYGVKD. This CDR3 is 18 amino acids long. V shed 6 bases, J shed 0 bases, and the junction held 12 bases outside the gene matches. The CDR3 bases are TGTGCCATCAGAGAAGGTTCCGGGACAGGGACCTCTGGAAACACCATATATTTT. It translates to CAIREGSGTGTSGNTIYF.

The chain joins TRBV7-6 to TRBJ2-1, with D possibly matching TRBD2 (5 bases). This CDR3 has 14 amino acids. V gave up 6 bases and J gave up 13 bases, with 22 bases separating them. In germline, CDR1 is SGHVS, CDR2 FNYEAQ. DNA of the CDR3: TGTGCCAGCAGTTCTCAACTTAGCGATCAGAAACAGTTCTTC. As protein: CASSSQLSDQKQFF.

The V and J genes are TRBV2 and TRBJ1-2, with D perhaps matching TRBD1 (6 bases). The V gene's germline CDR1 is SNHLY and CDR2 FYNNEI. V was trimmed by 0 bases and J by 8 bases, leaving 16 bases between them. This CDR3 spans 15 amino acids. CDR3 loop: CASSEALRGAGGYTF. CDR3 nucleotides: TGTGCCAGCAGTGAAGCGCTTCGGGGGGCGGGCGGCTACACCTTC.

This chain links TRBV9 with TRBJ2-1; 9 bases agree with TRBD2. CDR1 is SGDLS and CDR2 is YYNGEE in the germline V gene. The CDR3 has 17 residues. V lost 0 bases and J lost 7; bases outside the gene matches: 11. CDR3 nucleotides: TGTGCCAGCAGCGTAGCTCCCCTAGCGGGACGTCAGAATGAGCAGTTCTTC. Amino acids: CASSVAPLAGRQNEQFF.

This chain uses TRBV4-3 with TRBJ2-5; D perhaps matches TRBD2 (6 bases). Germline CDR1 LGHNA, CDR2 YSLEER. V was shortened by 0 bases and J by 2 bases, with 10 bases between the two germline ends. This CDR3 is 15 amino acids long. Here the CDR3 reads CASSQDSAGQETQYF. CDR3 DNA sequence: TGCGCCAGCAGCCAAGATTCCGCGGGACAAGAGACCCAGTACTTC.